These 11 T cell receptor beta chains originate from one sample sequenced in a study of molecular identifiers for immune sequencing clone quantification. TCRdb re-called the PCR reads with MiXCR, one entry per CDR3 protein. The data contain 2,000 to 3,000 distinct CDR3 sequences, less than 30% of them seen just once; the ten biggest clones take up about 9%. The sequenced material came from naive CD8+ T cells from blood, with Jurkat cell RNA spiked in. Subset denoted: FACS-sorted CD8+CD4-CCR7+CD45RA+ naive T cells. These receptor sequences come from a human donor in good health. Some libraries in this study had Jurkat cell RNA spiked in.

With respect to this clonotype: One junction end disagrees with the germline gene, perhaps due to a read error. The genes are TRBV5-5 and TRBJ2-2; D may be TRBD1 (6 bases). The CDR3 contains 13 residues. CDR1 is SGHKS, CDR2 YYEKEE, per germline (reference sequence). CDR3 sequence: CASIQGNTVELFF. The CDR3 coding sequence is TGTGCCAGCATACAGGGAAACACCGTGGAGCTGTTTTTT.

The chain combines TRBV28 with TRBJ2-7; a possible D gene is TRBD2 (6 bases). V was clipped by 3 bases and J by 6 bases, with 9 bases between them. The CDR3 spans 12 residues. Per the germline V gene, CDR1 is MDHEN and CDR2 is SYDVKM. CDR3: CASSLGGGEQYF. CDR3 bases: TGTGCCAGCAGTTTGGGGGGTGGCGAGCAGTACTTC. Combining the CDR3 with reference TRBV28 and TRBJ2-7 gives the whole variable domain DVKVTQSSRYLVKRTGEKVFLECVQDMDHENMFWYRQDPGLGLRLIYFSYDVKMKEKGDIPEGYSVSREKKERFSLILESASTNQTSMYLCASSLGGGEQYFGPGTRLTVT.

The gene calls are TRBV28 and TRBJ2-7, with a tentative D call TRBD2 (6 bases). The CDR3 loop spans 15 amino acids. Trimming shortened V by 3 bases and J by 3 bases, and 15 bases separated the two germline ends. CDR1 is MDHEN and CDR2 is SYDVKM in the germline V gene. The CDR3 coding sequence is TGTGCCAGCAGTTTCGGGAGAAGCAGGCTCTACGAGCAGTACTTC. This encodes CASSFGRSRLYEQYF.

Regarding this clonotype: A much more abundant neighbour one base away suggests this may be a read error. The CDR3 DNA sequence: TGTGCCAGCAGTGAGCCCCAGGAATCGAGCACCGGGGAGCTGTTTTTT. This translates into CASSEPQESSTGELFF. The chain combines TRBV2 with TRBJ2-2; no clear D gene. In germline, CDR1 is SNHLY, CDR2 FYNNEI. V was trimmed by 3 bases and J by 4 bases, leaving 15 bases between them. CDR3 length: 16 amino acids.

The V gene is TRBV9, the J gene TRBJ2-6; D may match TRBD1 or TRBD2 (7 bases each). V shed 2 bases and J shed 3 bases, with 15 bases lying between them. Germline values: CDR1 SGDLS, CDR2 YYNGEE. This CDR3 has 17 residues. CDR3 sequence reads: CASSVVGGGYGANVLTF. The CDR3 nucleotides are TGTGCCAGCAGCGTTGTGGGAGGGGGCTATGGGGCCAACGTCCTGACTTTC.

This rearrangement joins TRBV14 to TRBJ2-7, with D possibly matching TRBD1 (6 bases). This CDR3 comprises 16 residues. Trimming took off 1 base at V and 0 bases at J, with 13 bases between the two ends. Germline V gene sequence: CDR1 SGHDN, CDR2 FVKESK. This chain's CDR3 is CASSQGGGRDSYEQYF. CDR3 nucleotide sequence: TGTGCCAGCAGCCAAGGTGGGGGCAGGGACTCCTACGAGCAGTACTTC.

By share, this clonotype ranks as medium-sized. The chain has TRBV4-1 and TRBJ2-7, with a tentative D call TRBD1 (5 bases). In germline, CDR1 is MGHRA, CDR2 YSYEKL. The CDR3 loop spans 13 amino acids. The V end lost 1 base, the J end lost 5 bases, and 9 bases lay between the germline ends. Written as DNA, the CDR3 is TGCGCCAGCAGCCAAGTAGGGGCCGACGAGCAGTACTTC. Its translation is CASSQVGADEQYF.

By share, this clonotype ranks as medium-sized. V gene TRBV12-3 or TRBV12-4 combines with J gene TRBJ2-7, with TRBD1 matching 9 bases. The CDR3 has 15 residues. Losses at the gene ends were 1 base for V and 4 bases for J; bases not matched to a gene: 5. In nucleotides, the CDR3 is TGTGCCAGCAGTTTAGAAGACAGGGGGTTGTACGAGCAGTACTTC. Translated: CASSLEDRGLYEQYF.

In its sample, this clonotype ranks as medium-sized (0.01 to 0.1%). V and J are TRBV4-3 and TRBJ2-7; 10 nucleotides align to TRBD2. With V trimmed by 9 bases and J by 3 bases, 8 bases remained unmatched. The germline gives CDR1 LGHNA, CDR2 YSLEER. The CDR3 is 14 residues long. CDR3 nucleotide sequence: TGCGCCAGTTCGCCTAGCGGGAGTGGCTACGAGCAGTACTTC. Translation: CASSPSGSGYEQYF.

This clonotype appeared a few times. At one end the junction does not follow the germline gene, possibly because of a read error. CDR3 in DNA: TGTGCCAGCAGTCCGTTCCAGGAAAGCTCCTATGAGCAGTACTTC. Translated: CASSPFQESSYEQYF. The chain joins TRBV27 to TRBJ2-7; no reliable D call. Germline lookup yields CDR1 MNHEY and CDR2 SMNVEV (reference sequence). The CDR3 has 15 residues.

Of note for this clonotype: A much bigger clone sits one base away, suggesting this may be a read error. V is TRBV10-3 and J is TRBJ2-4; D gene ambiguous. The CDR3 has 13 amino acids. V was pared by 6 bases and J by 6 bases, with 12 bases between. Germline V gene sequence: CDR1 ENHRY, CDR2 SYGVKD. The CDR3 DNA is TGTGCCATCAGAGTTAATACTGGAAACATTCAGTACTTC. Amino acids: CAIRVNTGNIQYF.